There are many counts of the clone carrying this T cell receptor beta chain. Its antigen is not identified. A 10-nucleotide random UMI tagged transcripts in template-switch 5'RACE cDNA synthesis. The authors obtained over 180 million TCR-beta sequences from 15-18 subjects per sequencing run. A single record per CDR3 protein comes from TCRdb applying MiXCR to the 5' RACE reads. Among approximately 60,000 distinct CDR3 sequences listed, more than 3.5% were seen once. This sample is drawn from a study of neurological immune-mediated disorders. Study results and caveats: Phylogenetically, 18 of 34 multiple sclerosis patients' repertoires fell into one related-CDR3 cluster, a possible signature.

The material sequenced was PBMCs. The sequence was obtained from a man between 50 and 59 years old with multiple sclerosis.

This CDR3 reads CSASGTSGGRQFF. As DNA, the CDR3 is TGCAGTGCTAGCGGGACTAGCGGGGGTAGGCAGTTCTTC. The chain employs TRBV20-1 and TRBJ2-1, with 14 bases identical to TRBD2. The CDR3 is 13 residues long. With V trimmed by 3 bases and J by 12 bases, 4 bases remained unmatched. Germline V gene lookup returns CDR1 DFQATT and CDR2 SNEGSKA (reference sequence).